The 5 T cell receptor beta chains below were found in one sample sequenced in a study of a mutant IDH1 vaccine in newly diagnosed glioma. Repertoires were generated with immunoSEQ multiplex PCR, while TCRdb's copy carries only in-frame clones and drops some. The sample lists about 83,000 clones; 81% were seen once. Their target antigens are unknown. The sample's time point: week 47, end of study. The study gave 300 ug of mutant IDH1 20-mer peptide per vaccine dose, with topical imiquimod. Sample: PBMCs, taken from a glioma patient whose treatment included an IDH1 peptide vaccine. Receptor source: a man aged 35-49 years with glioma.

This chain links TRBV18 with TRBJ1-4; 11 bases agree with TRBD1. This CDR3 is built from 15 residues. In germline, CDR1 is KGHSH, CDR2 LQKENI. V lost 6 bases to trimming and J lost 7 bases; unmatched junction nucleotides: 7. CDR3 protein: CASSLGQGASEKLFF. DNA of the CDR3: TGTGCCAGCTCTCTAGGACAGGGGGCAAGTGAAAAACTGTTTTTT.

V and J are TRBV7-2 and TRBJ1-5, with D possibly being TRBD1 (6 bases). This CDR3 spans 14 amino acids. Trimming pared 3 bases from V and 4 bases from J, leaving 10 bases between. Germline assignment: CDR1 SGHTA and CDR2 FQGNSA. CDR3 amino acids: CASSLGHWNQPQHF. The CDR3 DNA is TGTGCCAGCAGCTTGGGACACTGGAATCAGCCCCAGCATTTT.

V is TRBV19 and J is TRBJ1-3; tentative D call: TRBD1 (5 bases). Trimming pared 5 bases from V and 0 bases from J, leaving 14 bases between. The CDR3 is 16 residues long. CDR1 is LNHDA, CDR2 SQIVND, per germline (reference sequence). CDR3 sequence reads: CASSFTGSSSGNTIYF. In nucleotides, the CDR3 is TGTGCCAGTAGTTTCACAGGCTCCAGCTCTGGAAACACCATATATTTT.

V is TRBV20-1 and J is TRBJ2-7; maybe TRBD2 (6 bases). Germline values: CDR1 DFQATT, CDR2 SNEGSKA (reference sequence). The CDR3 contains 11 residues. V was clipped by 6 bases and J by 5 bases, with 11 bases between them. CDR3 DNA: TGCAGTGCCACTAGCTACCACGAGCAGTACTTC. Its protein product is CSATSYHEQYF.

The chain is built from TRBV5-1 and TRBJ1-1; 7 positions match TRBD1. From germline, CDR1 is SGHRS and CDR2 YFSETQ. The J segment lost 11 bases and the V segment lost 4 bases, leaving 8 bases of the junction unmatched. The CDR3 extends over 12 amino acids. The CDR3 is CASSENRGDAFF. The CDR3 DNA follows: TGCGCCAGCAGCGAAAACAGGGGAGACGCTTTCTTT. The full variable domain, rest sourced from reference TRBV5-1 and TRBJ1-1, is KAGVTQTPRYLIKTRGQQVTLSCSPISGHRSVSWYQQTPGQGLQFLFEYFSETQRNKGNFPGRFSGRQFSNSRSEMNVSTLELGDSALYLCASSENRGDAFFGQGTRLTVV.